This T cell receptor (beta chain) appears in the sequencing data of a study of blood T cell repertoires in COVID-19. CDR1 is LNHDA, CDR2 SQIVND, per germline (reference sequence). J lost 1 base, V lost 3 bases, and 14 bases had no gene match. The CDR3 length is 18 residues. As processed by the authors: Estimates of nucleated cell counts were drawn from the amplification of reference gene primers. Here immunoSEQ multiplex PCR was the method, and the copy in TCRdb shows in-frame clones only, minus some. Clonal size and the V and J genes are those of that table, whereas D and trimming came from the DNA. Found here are 150,000 to 200,000 clones, around 80% of them singletons; the top ten hold less than 20%.

Sequenced material: peripheral blood. This chain uses TRBV19 with TRBJ1-1; TRBD1 matches 7 bases. The TCR was taken from a woman older than 75 with acute or convalescent COVID-19. The CDR3: CASSIQGQIFIGNTEAFF. CDR3 sequence (DNA): TGTGCCAGTAGTATTCAGGGACAGATCTTTATAGGGAACACTGAAGCTTTCTTT.